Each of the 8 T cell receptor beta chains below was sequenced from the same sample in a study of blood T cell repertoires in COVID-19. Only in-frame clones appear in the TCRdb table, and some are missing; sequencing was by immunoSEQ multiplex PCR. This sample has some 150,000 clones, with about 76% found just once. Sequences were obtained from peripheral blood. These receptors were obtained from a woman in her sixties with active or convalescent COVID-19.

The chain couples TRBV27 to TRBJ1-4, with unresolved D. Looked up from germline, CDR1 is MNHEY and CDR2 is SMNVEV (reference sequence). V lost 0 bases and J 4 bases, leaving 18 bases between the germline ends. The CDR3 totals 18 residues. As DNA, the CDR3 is TGTGCCAGCAGTTTATCTCGGGATCCGACCTGGGATAATGAAAAACTGTTTTTT. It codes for CASSLSRDPTWDNEKLFF.

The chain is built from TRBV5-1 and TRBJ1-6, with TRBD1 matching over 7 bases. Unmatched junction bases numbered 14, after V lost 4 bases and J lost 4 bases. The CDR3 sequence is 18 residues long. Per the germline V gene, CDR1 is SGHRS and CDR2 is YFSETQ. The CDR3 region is CASSLGQRPYLYNSPLHF. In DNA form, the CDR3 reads TGCGCCAGCAGCCTGGGACAGCGCCCCTACCTATATAATTCACCCCTCCACTTT.

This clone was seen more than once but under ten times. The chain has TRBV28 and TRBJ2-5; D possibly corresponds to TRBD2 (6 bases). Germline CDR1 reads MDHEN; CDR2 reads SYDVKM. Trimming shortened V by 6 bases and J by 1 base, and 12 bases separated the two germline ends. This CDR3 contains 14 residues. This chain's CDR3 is CASSAPGSQETQYF. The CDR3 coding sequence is TGTGCCAGCAGCGCTCCCGGGAGCCAAGAGACCCAGTACTTC.

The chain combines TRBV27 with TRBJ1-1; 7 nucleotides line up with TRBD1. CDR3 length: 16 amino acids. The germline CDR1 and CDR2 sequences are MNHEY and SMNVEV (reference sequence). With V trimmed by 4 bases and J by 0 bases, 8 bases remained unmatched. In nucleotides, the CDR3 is TGTGCCAGCAGTTCATCGGACAGGTACATGAACACTGAAGCTTTCTTT. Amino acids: CASSSSDRYMNTEAFF.

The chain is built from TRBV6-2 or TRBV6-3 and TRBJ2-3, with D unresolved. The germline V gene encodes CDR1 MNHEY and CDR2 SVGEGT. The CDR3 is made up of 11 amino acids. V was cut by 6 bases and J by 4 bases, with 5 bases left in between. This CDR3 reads CASSPSDTQYF. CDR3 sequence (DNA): TGTGCCAGCAGCCCCTCAGATACGCAGTATTTT.

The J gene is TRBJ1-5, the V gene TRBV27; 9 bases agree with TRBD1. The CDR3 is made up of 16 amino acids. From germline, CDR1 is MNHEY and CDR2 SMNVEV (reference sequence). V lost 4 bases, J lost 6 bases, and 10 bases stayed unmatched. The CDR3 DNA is TGTGCCAGCAGTTCCGAGGGGACAGGGAGAGGTCAGCCCCAGCATTTT. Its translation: CASSSEGTGRGQPQHF.

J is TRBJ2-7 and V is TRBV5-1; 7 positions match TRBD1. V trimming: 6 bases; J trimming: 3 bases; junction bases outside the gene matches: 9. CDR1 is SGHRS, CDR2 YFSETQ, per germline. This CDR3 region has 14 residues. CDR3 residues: CASTSPGQSYEQYF. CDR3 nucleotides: TGCGCCAGCACCTCCCCGGGACAGAGCTACGAGCAGTACTTC.

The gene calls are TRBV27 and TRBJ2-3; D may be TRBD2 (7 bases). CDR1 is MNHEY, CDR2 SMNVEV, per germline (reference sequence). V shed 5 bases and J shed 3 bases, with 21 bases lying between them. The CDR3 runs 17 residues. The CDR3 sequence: CASSLEGGPRSTDTQYF. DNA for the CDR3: TGTGCCAGCAGTCTCGAGGGGGGGCCAAGATCGACAGATACGCAGTATTTT.